The 10 T cell receptor beta chains below were found in one sample sequenced in a study of Ad26.COV2.S vaccination and SARS-CoV-2 variants. Measured with immunoSEQ multiplex PCR; TCRdb has only the in-frame clones, and not every one. This sample carries a few hundred thousand clones, over 75% of them seen once, and the ten largest clones take 3.6%. As to treatment: approximately 18 received Ad26.COV2.S at low or high dose, single or two shots; about 5 received placebo; per-sample allocation not given. Vaccine and placebo recipients were sampled on day 63 after the first injection. The sample here was peripheral blood, taken in a trial of Ad26.COV2.S vaccine versus placebo. The source is a person aged 18-65 years who received the Ad26.COV2.S COVID-19 vaccine or a placebo.

The chain uses TRBV19 and TRBJ2-1, with a weak D call TRBD2 (6 bases). The V and J ends lost 2 bases and 9 bases respectively, with 8 bases between them. The CDR3 totals 12 residues. Germline V CDR1 and CDR2: LNHDA, SQIVND (reference sequence). The CDR3 coding sequence is TGTGCCAGTAGTATATCGGGGGTTGAGCAGTTCTTC. The encoded protein is CASSISGVEQFF.

A few counts support this clone. The chain joins TRBV7-6 to TRBJ2-3; D gene ambiguous. The CDR3 length is 16 residues. V was pared by 0 bases and J by 4 bases, with 14 bases between. From germline, CDR1 is SGHVS and CDR2 FNYEAQ. The CDR3 region has the DNA TGTGCCAGCAGCTTAGCGTCGGGTCTAGGTGCAGATACGCAGTATTTT. It codes for CASSLASGLGADTQYF. Filled out from reference TRBV7-6 and TRBJ2-3, the complete variable domain reads GAGVSQSPRYKVTKRGQDVALRCDPISGHVSLYWYRQALGQGPEFLTYFNYEAQQDKSGLPNDRFSAERPEGSISTLTIQRTEQRDSAMYRCASSLASGLGADTQYFGPGTRLTVL.

V is TRBV4-1 and J is TRBJ1-6; D unresolved. Germline V gene data show CDR1 as MGHRA and CDR2 as YSYEKL. V lost 4 bases and J lost 6, with 13 bases in between. The CDR3 spans 15 residues. CDR3: CASSLWAGINSPLHF. The CDR3 DNA reads TGCGCCAGCAGCCTGTGGGCGGGAATTAATTCACCCCTCCACTTT.

This clone has only a few counts. The rearrangement links TRBV6-5 to TRBJ1-6; D is unresolved. This CDR3 is built from 13 residues. Trimming stripped 8 bases from V and 10 bases from J, with 15 bases between. Germline V gene data show CDR1 as MNHEY and CDR2 as SVGAGI. CDR3 amino acids: CASGREGHSPLHF. Written as DNA, the CDR3 is TGTGCCAGCGGACGGGAGGGCCACTCACCCCTCCACTTT.

This chain uses TRBV7-9 with TRBJ1-1; no clear D gene. The CDR3 sequence is 13 residues long. Trimming cost V 5 bases and J 1 base, with 8 bases left between them. Germline V gene sequence: CDR1 SEHNR, CDR2 FQNEAQ (reference sequence). CDR3 in amino acids: CASSPGRNTEAFF. CDR3 coding DNA: TGTGCCAGCAGCCCCGGGAGGAACACTGAAGCTTTCTTT. Full variable domain (missing parts from reference TRBV7-9 and TRBJ1-1): DTGVSQNPRHKITKRGQNVTFRCDPISEHNRLYWYRQTLGQGPEFLTYFQNEAQLEKSRLLSDRFSAERPKGSFSTLEIQRTEQGDSAMYLCASSPGRNTEAFFGQGTRLTVV.

The chain employs TRBV3-1 (or the pseudogene TRBV3-2) and TRBJ2-3; no reliable D call. The CDR3 totals 13 residues. Germline V gives CDR1 LGHDT, CDR2 YNNKEL (reference sequence). Trimming took 9 bases from V and 1 from J, leaving 11 bases between them. CDR3 coding DNA: TGTGCCAGAGATATCCGTGGCACAGATACGCAGTATTTT. This sequence encodes CARDIRGTDTQYF.

The CDR3 loop is CATKLGANEKLFF. The CDR3 nucleotides are TGTGCCACCAAGCTGGGAGCTAATGAAAAACTGTTTTTT. The genes are TRBV28 and TRBJ1-4, with D uncertain. In germline, CDR1 is MDHEN, CDR2 SYDVKM. CDR3 length equals 13 residues. V was clipped by 10 bases and J by 3 bases, with 12 bases between them.

V gene TRBV5-1 combines with J gene TRBJ1-5; D is possibly TRBD1 (6 bases). Germline V gene lookup returns CDR1 SGHRS and CDR2 YFSETQ. Trimming left V 0 bases short and J 5 bases short, with 9 bases between. The CDR3 covers 14 residues. The CDR3 coding sequence is TGCGCCAGCAGCTTGGCGCCAGGGGATCAGCCCCAGCATTTT. Translating gives CASSLAPGDQPQHF.

A remark on this clone: This CDR3 is also generated by other DNA sequences in the sample. CDR3 sequence: CASSRQGTYEQYF. CDR3 sequence (DNA): TGTGCCAGCAGCCGACAGGGGACCTACGAGCAGTACTTC. This chain uses TRBV5-6 with TRBJ2-7, with 8 bases that match TRBD1. There are 13 residues in the CDR3. With V trimmed by 4 bases and J by 2 bases, 2 bases remained unmatched. The germline CDR1 and CDR2 sequences are SGHDT and YYEEEE.

The chain couples TRBV6-2 or TRBV6-3 to TRBJ2-1; TRBD1 aligns across 10 bases. Germline CDR1 reads MNHEY; CDR2 reads SVGEGT. Trimming took 4 bases from V and 6 from J; bases not matched to a gene: 6. There are 15 residues in the CDR3. For the CDR3, the DNA is TGTGCCAGCAGTTCCGGGACAGGGGACATCAATGAGCAGTTCTTC. Translating gives CASSSGTGDINEQFF.